Below, one T cell receptor beta chain is given with its context. Its antigen is unidentified. This entry comes from a study of OX40 agonist ivuxolimab in advanced cancers. At the level of the study: Dose-escalation patients were diagnosed with hepatocellular carcinoma, melanoma, renal cell cancer or head and neck cancer.

Repertoires were generated with immunoSEQ multiplex PCR, while TCRdb's copy carries only in-frame clones and drops some. The sample lists roughly 77,000 clones; over 70% were seen once. Study-level points and caveats: The antigen specificity of the peripheral T cells (those that were expanded) was not determined.

Germline V gene lookup returns CDR1 SGHTA and CDR2 FQGNSA. Trimming removed 8 bases from V and 0 bases from J, with 16 bases in between. The CDR3 has 15 residues. The chain joins TRBV7-2 to TRBJ1-2; D not certain. The sequence came from an adult with an advanced solid tumor such as melanoma, head and neck, liver or kidney cancer. Sequences were derived from CD4+ or CD8+ T cells sorted from blood, sampled in a trial of the OX40 agonist ivuxolimab. CDR3 in DNA: TGTGCCAGCGGAATTATGGACGGATCTAACTATGGCTACACCTTC. Translated: CASGIMDGSNYGYTF.